This record concerns one TCR beta chain sequence. TRB rearrangements were amplified by touch-down multiplex PCR with mixed TRB-A/B primers. TCRdb reworked the multiplex PCR reads into one entry per CDR3 protein, no DNA. The repertoire table contains about 6,400 distinct CDR3 sequences. Germline assignment: CDR1 SGHKS and CDR2 YYEKEE (reference sequence). The CDR3 is made up of 15 amino acids. These data originate in a study of T cell clusters in autoimmune cytopenias. Each sample's input was around 250 ng genomic DNA, 38,000 or so genome equivalents. The data were also submitted as part of a second study, on T cell repertoires in aging, cancer and after chemotherapy. This second study says: No conclusions about immunological memory after chemotherapy can be drawn from the repertoire data.

What was sequenced was peripheral blood. The sequence was collected from a human donor in good health. The chain combines TRBV5-5 with TRBJ1-5; checking the TCRdb D call of TRBD1 is not possible without DNA. The CDR3 loop reads CASSGDGQGGQPQHF.